Presented here are 31 T cell receptor beta chains from one specimen sequenced in a study of shared clonotypes between healthy human individuals. Measured with immunoSEQ multiplex PCR; TCRdb has only the in-frame clones, and not every one. The table records about 530,000 clones, 90% to 96% of them present only once. What was sequenced was naive CD4+ T cells sorted from blood. Subset: CD45RA+ positively selected. The receptors were gathered from a woman in her twenties or thirties in good health.

DNA for the CDR3: TGCGCCAGAAGGTCCCTTTGCGGCAATCAGCCCCAGCATTTT. This translates into CARRSLCGNQPQHF. This rearrangement joins TRBV23-1 to TRBJ1-5, with D unresolved. TRBV23-1 is recorded as an ORF, its role being uncertain. The CDR3 consists of 14 residues. V dropped 9 bases and J dropped 2 bases, with 14 bases sitting between them.

This chain connects TRBV7-4 to TRBJ1-1; D is undetermined. The CDR3 length is 13 residues. Germline V gene lookup returns CDR1 SGHVT and CDR2 SQSDAQ. V was shortened by 2 bases and J by 3 bases, with 7 bases between the two germline ends. CDR3 coding DNA: TGTGCCAGCAGCTTAATCGCGGACACTGAAGCTTTCTTT. This translates into CASSLIADTEAFF.

V and J are TRBV4-1 and TRBJ1-2, with 7 bases fitting TRBD1. The V and J ends lost 1 base and 1 base, in that order; junction bases with no gene match: 12. The CDR3 has 18 residues. Germline CDR1 and CDR2: MGHRA and YSYEKL. The CDR3 reads CASSQAGGRTSRNYGYTF. DNA for the CDR3: TGCGCCAGCAGCCAAGCAGGGGGACGGACAAGTCGTAACTATGGCTACACCTTC.

J is TRBJ2-5 and V is TRBV15; 9 positions match TRBD1. This CDR3 is built from 15 residues. V lost 2 bases, J lost 3 bases, and 4 bases stayed unmatched. Germline V gene sequence: CDR1 LNHNV, CDR2 YYDKDF (reference sequence). CDR3 loop: CATSRPDRGEETQYF. The CDR3 DNA sequence: TGTGCCACCAGCAGACCCGACAGGGGGGAAGAGACCCAGTACTTC.

In this sample, this clone turned up once. The chain has TRBV28 and TRBJ2-2; no reliable D call. Germline-derived CDR1 and CDR2 are MDHEN and SYDVKM. CDR3 length equals 14 residues. The V end lost 6 bases, the J end lost 5 bases, and 13 bases lay between the germline ends. The CDR3 DNA sequence: TGTGCCAGCAGAACAAGCATCCCGACCGGGGAGCTGTTTTTT. It translates to CASRTSIPTGELFF.

The chain links TRBV18 to TRBJ1-1; D not resolved. The V gene lost 5 bases and the J gene lost 4 bases, with 17 bases spanning the gap. This CDR3 comprises 15 residues. Germline-derived CDR1 and CDR2 are KGHSH and LQKENI. The CDR3 spells CASSRQDSQSTEAFF. The CDR3 DNA reads as TGTGCCAGCTCAAGACAAGACTCCCAGAGCACTGAAGCTTTCTTT.

CDR3 nucleotide sequence: TGCGCCAGCAGCCTCCGTCTCAGTGGGGACACCGGGGAGCTGTTTTTT. As protein: CASSLRLSGDTGELFF. This chain links TRBV5-1 with TRBJ2-2; D not resolved. The CDR3 is made up of 16 amino acids. Per germline, CDR1 SGHRS and CDR2 YFSETQ. V lost 4 bases and J 3 bases, leaving 16 bases between the germline ends.

A remark on this clone: This sample also contains other DNA sequences that code for the same CDR3. The chain joins TRBV18 to TRBJ2-2; D ambiguous. Per the germline V gene, CDR1 is KGHSH and CDR2 is LQKENI. The V gene lost 3 bases and the J gene lost 2 bases, with 4 bases spanning the gap. CDR3 length equals 13 residues. The CDR3 region is CASSPRNTGELFF. For the CDR3, the DNA is TGTGCCAGCTCACCTAGAAACACCGGGGAGCTGTTTTTT.

This clone was recorded once. The V and J genes are TRBV11-3 and TRBJ2-7, with 12 nucleotides matching TRBD1. This CDR3 region has 16 residues. CDR1 is SGHNT, CDR2 YENEEA, per germline. The V gene end was trimmed by 4 bases and the J gene end by 5 bases; junction bases not matched to a gene: 9. CDR3 in DNA: TGTGCCAGCAGCTCGGGGGACGGGACAGGGGGCGACGAGCAGTACTTC. It yields the protein CASSSGDGTGGDEQYF.

This clone was seen just once. CDR3 bases: TGTGCCAGCATAGGGACGGCGGCGGGAGACTACGAGCAGTACTTC. It codes for CASIGTAAGDYEQYF. The chain uses TRBV28 and TRBJ2-7; 7 positions agree with TRBD2. Trimming took 7 bases from V and 3 from J; bases not matched to a gene: 12. Germline V lookup: CDR1 MDHEN, CDR2 SYDVKM. CDR3 length equals 15 residues.

The chain recombines TRBV4-1 with TRBJ2-5; D not certain. V lost 6 bases to trimming and J lost 5 bases, with 10 bases between them. Germline V lookup: CDR1 MGHRA, CDR2 YSYEKL. CDR3 size: 12 residues. CDR3 region: CASRKSGETQYF. The CDR3 bases are TGCGCCAGCAGGAAAAGTGGGGAGACCCAGTACTTC.

The chain carries TRBV7-5 and TRBJ2-5; the DNA was not compared with TRBD1, the D call given in the table. TRBV7-5 is labeled a pseudogene. The CDR3 totals 14 residues. DNA of the CDR3: TGTGCCAGCATTCAGACAGGGGGCAGAGAGACCCAGTACTTC. Its protein product is CASIQTGGRETQYF.

The chain recombines TRBV2 with TRBJ2-1, with D possibly being TRBD1 (5 bases). Trimming took 6 bases from V and 2 from J, leaving 17 bases between them. There are 16 residues in the CDR3. Germline V lookup: CDR1 SNHLY, CDR2 FYNNEI. The CDR3 bases are TGTGCCAGCAGCTTCAGGGTCGTGAAAACCTACAATGAGCAGTTCTTC. Protein sequence: CASSFRVVKTYNEQFF.

The rearrangement joins TRBV5-1 to TRBJ1-2; D is unresolved. V lost 4 bases, J lost 2 bases, and 9 bases lay in between. This CDR3 is 13 amino acids long. Germline V gene lookup returns CDR1 SGHRS and CDR2 YFSETQ. The DNA of the CDR3 is TGCGCCAGCAGCCTTCGACCGAACTATGGCTACACCTTC. Its protein is CASSLRPNYGYTF.

This clone was detected only a few times. The V and J genes are TRBV20-1 and TRBJ1-1; no definite D call. Germline CDR1 reads DFQATT; CDR2 reads SNEGSKA (reference sequence). The V end lost 6 bases, the J end lost 11 bases, and 13 bases lay between the germline ends. The CDR3 length is 10 residues. CDR3 DNA: TGCAGTGCAACGATTAGGAGGGCTTTCTTT. Its protein is CSATIRRAFF.

The chain has TRBV20-1 and TRBJ2-5, with a possible D match to TRBD1 (6 bases). V was clipped by 7 bases and J by 4 bases, with 10 bases between them. Germline loops: CDR1 DFQATT, CDR2 SNEGSKA (reference sequence). The CDR3 is 11 amino acids. CDR3 residues: CSVSQGETQYF. In nucleotides, the CDR3 is TGCAGTGTGTCACAGGGAGAGACCCAGTACTTC.

The chain is built from TRBV9 and TRBJ1-2; no definite D call. The CDR3 length is 16 residues. CDR1 and CDR2 from the germline V gene are SGDLS and YYNGEE. Trimming shortened V by 3 bases and J by 0 bases, and 15 bases separated the two germline ends. CDR3 DNA: TGTGCCAGCAGCGCCCCCCTGGGGAACCCTAACTATGGCTACACCTTC. As protein: CASSAPLGNPNYGYTF.

This chain connects TRBV2 to TRBJ2-5, with TRBD2 identical over 11 bases. This CDR3 spans 14 amino acids. The V segment lost 7 bases and the J segment 8 bases; nucleotides outside the gene matches: 9. Germline-derived CDR1 and CDR2 are SNHLY and FYNNEI. The CDR3 reads CASNPTSGRGTQYF. The CDR3 bases are TGTGCCAGCAACCCCACTAGCGGGAGAGGAACCCAGTACTTC.

Points on this clone: Other DNA sequences of this sample code for an identical CDR3. V usage is TRBV28 and J usage is TRBJ2-7, with D tentatively TRBD2 (5 bases). Germline values: CDR1 MDHEN, CDR2 SYDVKM. V shed 4 bases and J shed 7 bases, with 8 bases lying between them. CDR3 length: 11 amino acids. This chain's CDR3 is CASSSPGEQYF. CDR3 sequence (DNA): TGTGCCAGCAGTTCCCCGGGGGAGCAGTACTTC.

This chain joins TRBV29-1 and TRBJ2-1, with D tentatively TRBD1 (5 bases). This CDR3 spans 15 amino acids. Germline CDR1 reads SQVTM; CDR2 reads ANQGSEA. This CDR3 reads CTVLPWQGMKNEQFF. The CDR3 DNA is TGCACCGTGTTACCCTGGCAGGGAATGAAGAATGAGCAGTTCTTC.

This chain joins TRBV30 and TRBJ1-1; possible D gene TRBD1, 5 bases. This CDR3 has 15 amino acids. Trimming pared 1 base from V and 0 bases from J, leaving 12 bases between. Germline V lookup: CDR1 GTSNPN, CDR2 SVGIG (reference sequence). The CDR3 sequence: CAWSGAGIMNTEAFF. The CDR3 DNA reads as TGTGCCTGGAGTGGGGCAGGGATTATGAACACTGAAGCTTTCTTT.

The chain has TRBV13 and TRBJ1-3; perhaps TRBD1 as D (6 bases). CDR1 PRHDT and CDR2 FYEKMQ come from the germline V gene (reference sequence). V lost 5 bases to trimming and J lost 1 base, with 15 bases between them. The CDR3 has 16 residues. CDR3 nucleotides: TGTGCCAGCAGCCCGCGTTGGGGGGCTTCTGGAAACACCATATATTTT. Its translation: CASSPRWGASGNTIYF.

The chain employs TRBV6-5 and TRBJ2-7; 9 nucleotides align to TRBD2. Germline CDR1 MNHEY, CDR2 SVGAGI. The V segment lost 0 bases and the J segment 3 bases; nucleotides outside the gene matches: 3. This CDR3 contains 15 residues. The CDR3 coding sequence is TGTGCCAGCAGTTACTCTAGCGGGAGAGTCTACGAGCAGTACTTC. Translating it yields CASSYSSGRVYEQYF.

The CDR3 nucleotides read TGTGCCAGCAGCTTACAGGGTACCAATCAGCCCCAGCATTTT. It translates to CASSLQGTNQPQHF. The J gene is TRBJ1-5, the V gene TRBV11-1, with a weak D call TRBD1 (5 bases). Trimming shortened V by 2 bases and J by 3 bases, and 8 bases separated the two germline ends. The CDR3 sequence is 14 residues long. Germline CDR1 and CDR2: SGHAT and FQDESV (reference sequence).

V is TRBV28 and J is TRBJ2-5; 8 bases match TRBD1. The germline V gene has CDR1 MDHEN and CDR2 SYDVKM. CDR3 length: 16 amino acids. The V segment lost 4 bases and the J segment 5 bases; nucleotides outside the gene matches: 12. CDR3: CASSSPSTGARETQYF. Here the CDR3 DNA reads TGTGCCAGCAGTTCCCCCTCGACAGGGGCTAGGGAGACCCAGTACTTC.

The gene calls are TRBV4-1 and TRBJ2-2; D ambiguous. CDR3 length equals 16 residues. Germline values: CDR1 MGHRA, CDR2 YSYEKL. V lost 0 bases, J lost 0 bases, and 8 bases lay in between. The CDR3 spells CASSQDSGSNTGELFF. CDR3 DNA: TGCGCCAGCAGCCAAGATTCGGGTTCGAACACCGGGGAGCTGTTTTTT.

This chain uses TRBV5-1 with TRBJ2-2; 10 bases map to TRBD2. From germline, CDR1 is SGHRS and CDR2 YFSETQ. With V trimmed by 4 bases and J by 1 base, 4 bases remained unmatched. The length of the CDR3 is 16 residues. CDR3: CASSATSGVNTGELFF. CDR3 DNA sequence: TGCGCCAGCAGCGCCACTAGCGGGGTGAACACCGGGGAGCTGTTTTTT. Full variable domain (missing parts from reference TRBV5-1 and TRBJ2-2): KAGVTQTPRYLIKTRGQQVTLSCSPISGHRSVSWYQQTPGQGLQFLFEYFSETQRNKGNFPGRFSGRQFSNSRSEMNVSTLELGDSALYLCASSATSGVNTGELFFGEGSRLTVL.

The chain is built from TRBV5-1 and TRBJ2-7, with D possibly TRBD1 on 9 matching bases. The V end lost 3 bases, the J end lost 4 bases, and 23 bases lay between the germline ends. Germline V gene sequence: CDR1 SGHRS, CDR2 YFSETQ. This CDR3 has 17 residues. The CDR3 loop is CASSSGGTGTGRYEQYF. As DNA, the CDR3 is TGCGCCAGCAGCTCGGGGGGGACCGGGACAGGGAGGTACGAGCAGTACTTC.

The rearrangement uses TRBV5-5 and TRBJ1-5, with D perhaps matching TRBD1 (6 bases). The CDR3 spans 15 residues. CDR1 and CDR2 (germline): SGHKS, YYEKEE (reference sequence). The V and J ends lost 4 bases and 5 bases respectively, with 16 bases between them. The CDR3: CASSKIQGTHQPQHF. The CDR3 DNA sequence: TGTGCCAGCAGCAAAATTCAGGGGACGCATCAGCCCCAGCATTTT.

The rearrangement uses TRBV6-4 and TRBJ1-1; weak D call: TRBD1 (6 bases). Trimming took off 6 bases at V and 2 bases at J, with 13 bases between the two ends. Germline CDR1 MRHNA, CDR2 SNTAGT. CDR3 length: 14 residues. The CDR3 sequence: CASRRTGSNTEAFF. The CDR3 DNA reads as TGTGCCAGCAGGCGTACAGGGTCCAACACTGAAGCTTTCTTT.

Notes on this clone: Other DNA sequences within the sample encode an identical CDR3. The chain employs TRBV18 and TRBJ1-1; D is perhaps TRBD1 (5 bases). The CDR3 contains 14 residues. Germline V gives CDR1 KGHSH, CDR2 LQKENI. The V end was cut by 2 bases, the J end by 1 base, with 8 bases between. The CDR3 spells CASSPNQGNTEAFF. CDR3 nucleotides: TGTGCCAGCTCACCAAACCAGGGGAACACTGAAGCTTTCTTT.